This passage covers 11 T cell receptor beta chains from one sample sequenced in a study of identifying expanded T cells in peripheral blood. Sequencing used immunoSEQ multiplex PCR; TCRdb keeps in-frame clones, though not all of them. The data hold about 100,000 clones, with roughly 88% observed a single time. Sequencing used blood. The receptors here all came from a person between 18 and 75 years old in good health.

This chain links TRBV7-9 with TRBJ1-2, with 7 bases that match TRBD1. The CDR3 length is 12 residues. Germline-derived CDR1 and CDR2 are SEHNR and FQNEAQ (reference sequence). J gave up 12 bases and V 1 base, and 5 bases lay outside the gene matches. The CDR3 spells CASSLGVGGDTF. DNA for the CDR3: TGTGCCAGCAGCTTAGGGGTAGGGGGCGACACCTTC.

V and J are TRBV7-7 and TRBJ2-5, with D perhaps TRBD2 (5 bases). Germline loops: CDR1 SSHAT, CDR2 FNYEAQ (reference sequence). The CDR3 runs 14 residues. V was clipped by 4 bases and J by 2 bases, with 11 bases between them. The CDR3 here is CASSSGRGQETQYF. The CDR3 region has the DNA TGTGCCAGCAGCTCAGGCCGGGGACAAGAGACCCAGTACTTC.

The genes are TRBV7-9 and TRBJ1-2, with D possibly matching TRBD1 (6 bases). CDR1 SEHNR and CDR2 FQNEAQ come from the germline V gene (reference sequence). CDR3 size: 14 residues. Trimming cost V 5 bases and J 6 bases, with 16 bases left between them. The CDR3 region has the DNA TGTGCCAGCAGCCCTCCGGGGGGGGGCGATGGCTACACCTTC. It translates to CASSPPGGGDGYTF. Drawing the rest from reference TRBV7-9 and TRBJ1-2, the complete variable domain is DTGVSQNPRHKITKRGQNVTFRCDPISEHNRLYWYRQTLGQGPEFLTYFQNEAQLEKSRLLSDRFSAERPKGSFSTLEIQRTEQGDSAMYLCASSPPGGGDGYTFGSGTRLTVV.

The rearrangement links TRBV5-1 to TRBJ1-1; D gene unclear. The CDR3 totals 13 residues. With 4 bases removed from V and 3 bases from J, the gap between germline ends came to 10 bases. The V gene's germline CDR1 is SGHRS and CDR2 YFSETQ. Written as DNA, the CDR3 is TGCGCCAGCAGCCCCTGGTCGGACACTGAAGCTTTCTTT. Residues: CASSPWSDTEAFF.

This clone turned up a few times. The rearrangement uses TRBV5-1 and TRBJ1-1; 7 positions match TRBD1. This CDR3 spans 15 amino acids. After removal of 0 bases from V and 4 bases from J, the junction contained 6 bases not matched to a gene. Germline V lookup: CDR1 SGHRS, CDR2 YFSETQ. The CDR3 DNA is TGCGCCAGCAGCTTGGGGGACAGCGTGGTCACTGAAGCTTTCTTT. Translation: CASSLGDSVVTEAFF. Variable domain in full (rest from reference TRBV5-1 and TRBJ1-1): KAGVTQTPRYLIKTRGQQVTLSCSPISGHRSVSWYQQTPGQGLQFLFEYFSETQRNKGNFPGRFSGRQFSNSRSEMNVSTLELGDSALYLCASSLGDSVVTEAFFGQGTRLTVV.

This clone was detected a few times. V is TRBV30 and J is TRBJ1-2; D unclear. This CDR3 region has 10 residues. Germline V gives CDR1 GTSNPN, CDR2 SVGIG (reference sequence). The V end lost 8 bases, the J end lost 6 bases, and 10 bases lay between the germline ends. The CDR3 loop is CAIRQDGYTF. The CDR3 nucleotides are TGTGCCATCCGCCAGGATGGCTACACCTTC.

This clone was detected only once. The CDR3: CATIGQEDYGYTF. DNA for the CDR3: TGTGCCACAATCGGACAGGAGGATTATGGCTACACCTTC. The J gene is TRBJ1-2, the V gene TRBV19, with TRBD1 identical over 7 bases. With V trimmed by 10 bases and J by 5 bases, 10 bases remained unmatched. The CDR3 contains 13 residues. The germline gives CDR1 LNHDA, CDR2 SQIVND (reference sequence).

The genes are TRBV4-2 and TRBJ1-6; no clear D gene. The germline gives CDR1 LGHNA, CDR2 YNFKEQ. The CDR3 is 13 residues long. The V end lost 0 bases, the J end lost 12 bases, and 9 bases lay between the germline ends. In DNA form, the CDR3 reads TGTGCCAGCAGCCAAGAAATCGAGGGACCCCTCCACTTT. Translating gives CASSQEIEGPLHF.

The rearrangement uses TRBV6-5 and TRBJ1-2, with 8 bases lining up with TRBD1. The CDR3 extends over 15 amino acids. Germline V gene sequence: CDR1 MNHEY, CDR2 SVGAGI. V lost 7 bases to trimming and J lost 7 bases; unmatched junction nucleotides: 14. The CDR3 DNA reads TGTGCCAGCAAACCCTCCGGGACAGGAGGTCTTGGCTACACCTTC. Translation gives CASKPSGTGGLGYTF.

Points on this clone: Other DNA sequences in the sample encode the same CDR3. This chain joins TRBV5-1 and TRBJ2-7; no firm D call. V dropped 0 bases and J dropped 3 bases, with 4 bases sitting between them. CDR3 length: 12 residues. The germline CDR1 and CDR2 sequences are SGHRS and YFSETQ. CDR3 sequence: CASSLADYEQYF. The CDR3 coding sequence is TGCGCCAGCAGCTTGGCGGACTACGAGCAGTACTTC.

The genes are TRBV7-2 and TRBJ2-7; D gene unclear. CDR3 length: 12 residues. The V end lost 0 bases, the J end lost 5 bases, and 5 bases lay between the germline ends. Germline values: CDR1 SGHTA, CDR2 FQGNSA. The CDR3 protein is CASSLARNEQYF. The DNA of the CDR3 is TGTGCCAGCAGCTTAGCTCGGAACGAGCAGTACTTC. Full variable domain (remainder filled in from reference TRBV7-2 and TRBJ2-7): GAGVSQSPSNKVTEKGKDVELRCDPISGHTALYWYRQSLGQGLEFLIYFQGNSAPDKSGLPSDRFSAERTGGSVSTLTIQRTQQEDSAVYLCASSLARNEQYFGPGTRLTVT.